The source of this T cell receptor beta chain is a study of T cells in localized non-small cell lung cancer (dated by TCRdb to 2019 to 2021). About the full investigation: T cell repertoires of 200 to 300 early-stage NSCLC patients were analyzed, with tumors being compared against uninvolved tumor-adjacent lungs. The cohort comprised 200 to 300 treatment-naïve NSCLC patients with resected, localized lung tumors. Of the NSCLC patients, 129 were male and roughly 110 were female, and the mean age was around 70 years.

TCR beta CDR3 regions were sequenced from DNA using the immunoSEQ Assay. From the authors' description of their analysis: To compute T cell density, TCR beta template counts were normalized to usable DNA, which was estimated by amplifying housekeeping genes. Richness was estimated with the preseqR package, extrapolating to 400,000 templates for PBMC samples and 120,000 templates for tissue samples. Clonality was defined as one minus Pielou's evenness. Tissue-enriched TCRs were identified by differential abundance testing using productive amino-acid clonotypes, minimum total count 5 and alpha 0.1. Repertoire overlap between compartments was quantified with the Jaccard Index and Morisita Overlap Index. TCR beta CDR3s were clustered by GLIPH together with public tetramer-defined viral CDR3s, and at least three viral sequences plus V-gene enrichment were required for viral motifs. Entries here come from immuneACCESS through TCRdb and include only in-frame sequences with V and J called. Some clones fail to appear in such tables; in the studies checked, an unresolved V gene covers under half of the shortfall, and the cause of the remainder is unknown. The V and J calls and the clone size are those of that table, but D and trimming were determined from the DNA. This sample holds 21,000 or so clones; roughly 87% were observed only once. The top ten clones comprise 25% to 30% of the sample.

V lost 0 bases and J lost 5 bases; the stretch between them is 14 bases long. The germline V gene yields SGHRS for CDR1 and YFSETQ for CDR2. Inclusive of the bounding cysteine and phenylalanine, the CDR3 is 15 residues long. Just the 45-base CDR3 DNA is kept, in frame starting at base 1. At diagnosis, tumor, uninvolved tumor-adjacent lung and peripheral blood were collected and then preserved as a mix of FFPE and fresh-frozen material. For TCR repertoire profiling, blood samples were analyzed as peripheral blood mononuclear cells. Details on this clone: Its specific antigen is unknown. No much larger clone exists at a distance of one base, and base qualities are not known.

On the study overall, not on this receptor specifically: Because multi-region sequencing of the tumors was not done, intratumor heterogeneity could not be ruled out. Longer overall survival was associated with higher T cell density in blood, whereas shorter survival was associated with higher clonality in adjacent lung. Of the top 100 tumor clones, a median of roughly 53 were detected in paired uninvolved adjacent lung; some 28 were also among that lung's top 100. Since the design was exploratory, TCR variables were selected using unadjusted p-values with no false-discovery rate correction. Uninvolved tumor-adjacent lung showed the highest T cell clonality, higher than tumor, which suggests more focused antigenic responses in the adjacent lung.

Recombination joined TRBV5-1 with TRBJ1-1, with TRBD1 perhaps the D gene, on 5 matching bases. This material consisted of peripheral blood mononuclear cells, taken before any cancer treatment. The receptor's source is a male donor aged 60 or over with stage II lung adenocarcinoma. The sequenced DNA: TGCGCCAGCAGCTTGGGGGGGATCGAGAAGACTGAAGCTTTCTTT. Translated, it reads CASSLGGIEKTEAFF.